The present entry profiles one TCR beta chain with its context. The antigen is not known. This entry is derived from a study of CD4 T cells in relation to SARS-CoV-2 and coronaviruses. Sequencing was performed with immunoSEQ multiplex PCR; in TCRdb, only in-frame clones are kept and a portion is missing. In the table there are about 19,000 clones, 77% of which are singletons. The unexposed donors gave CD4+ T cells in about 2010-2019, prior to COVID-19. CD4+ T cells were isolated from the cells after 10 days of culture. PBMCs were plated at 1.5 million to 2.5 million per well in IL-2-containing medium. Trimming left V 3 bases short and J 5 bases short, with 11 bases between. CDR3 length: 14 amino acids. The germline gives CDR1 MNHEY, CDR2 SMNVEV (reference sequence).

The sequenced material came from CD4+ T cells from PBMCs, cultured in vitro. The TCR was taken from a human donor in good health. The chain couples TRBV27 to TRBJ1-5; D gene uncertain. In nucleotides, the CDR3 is TGTGCCAGCAGTTTGCGGCAGGAAGATCAGCCCCAGCATTTT. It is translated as CASSLRQEDQPQHF.